This T cell receptor (beta chain) was obtained from a study of CD8 T cells in Susac syndrome. CDR3 size: 14 residues. The germline CDR1 and CDR2 sequences are LGHDT and YNNKEL (reference sequence). Trimming shortened V by 4 bases and J by 3 bases, and 13 bases separated the two germline ends. Study-level findings and limits: Only a relatively small number of individuals were included in the TCR sequencing and HLA analysis.

The authors reverse transcribed roughly 0.5 to 1 ug RNA with random hexamers. Amplification of TCR beta CDR3 used immunoSEQ multiplex PCR across 54 Vbeta and 13 Jbeta. From the immunoSEQ multiplex PCR reads, TCRdb called clonotypes with MiXCR, one entry per CDR3 protein. The sample yields 190,000 or so distinct CDR3 sequences, approximately 95% seen once. Comment on this clonotype: As yet, its antigen is unknown.

The multiple sclerosis control group comprised treatment-naive patients with stable or active relapsing-remitting disease. TEMRA cells were FACS-enriched, with CD8+ and CD4+ T cells isolated negatively. Sequencing was carried out using CD4+ T cells from PBMCs. The TCR originated in a human donor with multiple sclerosis. The chain is built from TRBV3-1 and TRBJ2-7; D is possibly TRBD1 or TRBD2 (5 bases each). CDR3 nucleotide sequence: TGTGCCAGCAGCCCCCAGGTGGGGGTCTACGAGCAGTACTTC. It translates to CASSPQVGVYEQYF.